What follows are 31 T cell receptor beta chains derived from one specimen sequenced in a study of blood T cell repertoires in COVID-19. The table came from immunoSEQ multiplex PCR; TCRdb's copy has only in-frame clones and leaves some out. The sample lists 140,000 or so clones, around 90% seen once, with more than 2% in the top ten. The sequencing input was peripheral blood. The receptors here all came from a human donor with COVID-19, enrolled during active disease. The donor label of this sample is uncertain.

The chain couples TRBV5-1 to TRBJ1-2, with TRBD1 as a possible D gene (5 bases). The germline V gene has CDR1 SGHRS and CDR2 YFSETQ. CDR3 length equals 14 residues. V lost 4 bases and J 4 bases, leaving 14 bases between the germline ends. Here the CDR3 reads CASSVDGGGYGYTF. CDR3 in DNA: TGCGCCAGCAGCGTGGATGGCGGGGGCTATGGCTACACCTTC.

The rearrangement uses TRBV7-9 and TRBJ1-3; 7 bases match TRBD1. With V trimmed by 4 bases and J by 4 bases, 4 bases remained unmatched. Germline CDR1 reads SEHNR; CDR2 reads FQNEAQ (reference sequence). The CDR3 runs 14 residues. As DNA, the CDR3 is TGTGCCAGCAGCTCCCCAGGGGGAGGAAACACCATATATTTT. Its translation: CASSSPGGGNTIYF.

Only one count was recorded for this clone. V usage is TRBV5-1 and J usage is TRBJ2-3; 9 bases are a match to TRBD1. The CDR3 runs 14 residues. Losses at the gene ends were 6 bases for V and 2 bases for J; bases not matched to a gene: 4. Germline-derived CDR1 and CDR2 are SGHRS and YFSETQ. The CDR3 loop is CASTRTGDTDTQYF. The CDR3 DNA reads TGCGCCAGCACCCGGACAGGGGACACAGATACGCAGTATTTT.

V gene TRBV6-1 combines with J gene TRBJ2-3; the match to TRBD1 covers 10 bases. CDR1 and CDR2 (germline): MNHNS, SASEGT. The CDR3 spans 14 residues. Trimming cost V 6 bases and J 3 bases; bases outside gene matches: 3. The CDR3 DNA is TGTGCCAGCAGCTGGGACAGGGGAACAGATACGCAGTATTTT. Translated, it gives CASSWDRGTDTQYF.

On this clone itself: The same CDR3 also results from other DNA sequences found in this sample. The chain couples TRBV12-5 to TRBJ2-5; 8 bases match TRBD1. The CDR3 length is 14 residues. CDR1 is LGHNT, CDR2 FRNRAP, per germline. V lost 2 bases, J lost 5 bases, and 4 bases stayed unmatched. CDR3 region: CASGLTGGLETQYF. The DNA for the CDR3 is TGTGCTAGTGGTTTGACAGGGGGACTGGAGACCCAGTACTTC. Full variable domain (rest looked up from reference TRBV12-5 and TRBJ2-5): DARVTQTPRHKVTEMGQEVTMRCQPILGHNTVFWYRQTMMQGLELLAYFRNRAPLDDSGMPKDRFSAEMPDATLATLKIQPSEPRDSAVYFCASGLTGGLETQYFGPGTRLLVL.

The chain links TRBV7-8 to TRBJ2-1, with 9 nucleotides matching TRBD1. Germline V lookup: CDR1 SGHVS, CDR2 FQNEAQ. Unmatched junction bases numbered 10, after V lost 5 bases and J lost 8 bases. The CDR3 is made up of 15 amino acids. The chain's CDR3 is CASSQRQGGGDEQFF. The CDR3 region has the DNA TGTGCCAGCAGCCAAAGACAGGGGGGAGGGGATGAGCAGTTCTTC.

This CDR3 is CASRAGQNTGELFF. The CDR3 DNA reads as TGTGCCAGCAGAGCCGGACAGAACACCGGGGAGCTGTTTTTT. The chain uses TRBV7-3 and TRBJ2-2, with D possibly being TRBD1 (5 bases). Per the germline V gene, CDR1 is SGHTA and CDR2 is FQGTGA. The length of the CDR3 is 14 residues. Trimming shortened V by 6 bases and J by 1 base, and 9 bases separated the two germline ends.

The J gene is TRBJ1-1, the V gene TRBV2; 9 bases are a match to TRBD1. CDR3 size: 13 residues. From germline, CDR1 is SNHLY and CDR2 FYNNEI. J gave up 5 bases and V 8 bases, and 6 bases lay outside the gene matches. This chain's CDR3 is CASLRTGETEAFF. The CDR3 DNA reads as TGTGCCAGCCTCAGGACAGGGGAGACTGAAGCTTTCTTT.

CDR3 in amino acids: CASSFRRDRVPQHF. CDR3 nucleotides: TGTGCCAGCAGCTTCCGCCGGGACAGGGTCCCCCAGCATTTT. The gene calls are TRBV5-6 and TRBJ1-5, with 9 bases lining up with TRBD1. The V gene's germline CDR1 is SGHDT and CDR2 YYEEEE. V shed 2 bases and J 10 bases; nucleotides not matched to a gene: 7. CDR3 length: 14 amino acids.

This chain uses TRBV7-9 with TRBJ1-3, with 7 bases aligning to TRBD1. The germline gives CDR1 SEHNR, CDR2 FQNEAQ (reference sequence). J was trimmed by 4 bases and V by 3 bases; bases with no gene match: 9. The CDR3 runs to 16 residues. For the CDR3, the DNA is TGTGCCAGCAGCTTCCTCCAGGGGGTATCCGGAAACACCATATATTTT. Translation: CASSFLQGVSGNTIYF.

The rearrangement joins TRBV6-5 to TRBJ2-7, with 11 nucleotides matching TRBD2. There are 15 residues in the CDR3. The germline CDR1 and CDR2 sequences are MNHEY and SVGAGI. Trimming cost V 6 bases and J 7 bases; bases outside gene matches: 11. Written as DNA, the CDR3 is TGTGCCAGCAGCCGCGTGTTAGCGGGGGGGCGAGAGCAGTACTTC. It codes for CASSRVLAGGREQYF.

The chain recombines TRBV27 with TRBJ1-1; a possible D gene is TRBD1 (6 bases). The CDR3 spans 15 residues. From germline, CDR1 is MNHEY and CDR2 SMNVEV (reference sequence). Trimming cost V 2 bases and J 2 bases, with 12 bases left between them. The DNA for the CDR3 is TGTGCCAGCAGTTTACGACAGGCCTTAAACACTGAAGCTTTCTTT. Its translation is CASSLRQALNTEAFF.

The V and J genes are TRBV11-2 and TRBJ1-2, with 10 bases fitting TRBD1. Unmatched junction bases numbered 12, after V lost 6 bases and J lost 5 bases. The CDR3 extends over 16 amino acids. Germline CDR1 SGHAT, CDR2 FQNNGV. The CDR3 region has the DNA TGTGCCAGCAGGCCGACCGGGACAGGGGCATCTTATGGCTACACCTTC. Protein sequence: CASRPTGTGASYGYTF.

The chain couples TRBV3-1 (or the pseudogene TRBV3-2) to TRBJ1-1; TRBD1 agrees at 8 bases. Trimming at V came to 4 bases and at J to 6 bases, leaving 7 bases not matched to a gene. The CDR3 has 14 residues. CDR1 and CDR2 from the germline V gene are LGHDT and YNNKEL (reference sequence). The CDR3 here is CASSRGQGRAEAFF. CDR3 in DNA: TGTGCCAGCAGCCGAGGACAGGGAAGGGCTGAAGCTTTCTTT.

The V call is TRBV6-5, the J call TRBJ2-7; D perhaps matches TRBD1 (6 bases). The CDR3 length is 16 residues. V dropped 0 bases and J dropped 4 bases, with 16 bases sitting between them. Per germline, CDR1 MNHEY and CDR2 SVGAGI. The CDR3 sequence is CASSYSKGTLGYEQYF. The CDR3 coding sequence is TGTGCCAGCAGTTACTCGAAGGGGACATTGGGGTACGAGCAGTACTTC.

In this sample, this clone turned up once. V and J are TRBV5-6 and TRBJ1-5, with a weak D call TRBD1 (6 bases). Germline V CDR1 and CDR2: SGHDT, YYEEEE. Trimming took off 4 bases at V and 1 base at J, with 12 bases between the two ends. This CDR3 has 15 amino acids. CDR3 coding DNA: TGTGCCAGCAGCATACAGGGATTCAGCAATCAGCCCCAGCATTTT. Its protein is CASSIQGFSNQPQHF.

CDR3: CASSYEGEDGYTF. Here the CDR3 DNA reads TGTGCCAGCAGTTACGAAGGGGAAGATGGCTACACCTTC. The rearrangement uses TRBV6-5 and TRBJ1-2, with D perhaps matching TRBD1 (5 bases). Germline CDR1 is MNHEY and CDR2 is SVGAGI. The length of the CDR3 is 13 residues. The V gene lost 2 bases and the J gene lost 6 bases, with 10 bases spanning the gap.

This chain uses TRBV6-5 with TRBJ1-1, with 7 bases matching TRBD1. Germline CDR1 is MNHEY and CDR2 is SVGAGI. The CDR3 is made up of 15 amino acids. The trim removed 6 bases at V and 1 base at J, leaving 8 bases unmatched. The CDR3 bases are TGTGCCAGCAGCGCTGTGGGACAGCGGAACACTGAAGCTTTCTTT. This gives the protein CASSAVGQRNTEAFF.

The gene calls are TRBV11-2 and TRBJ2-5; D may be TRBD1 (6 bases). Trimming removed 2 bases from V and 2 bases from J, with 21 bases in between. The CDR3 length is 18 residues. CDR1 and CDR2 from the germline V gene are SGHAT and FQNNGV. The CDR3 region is CASSLRPVGTRGQETQYF. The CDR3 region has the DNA TGTGCCAGCAGCTTAAGGCCGGTCGGCACCAGGGGTCAAGAGACCCAGTACTTC.

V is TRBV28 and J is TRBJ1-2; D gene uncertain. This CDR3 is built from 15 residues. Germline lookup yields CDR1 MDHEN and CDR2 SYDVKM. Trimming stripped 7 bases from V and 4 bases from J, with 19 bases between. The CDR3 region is CASTSLGASGYGYTF. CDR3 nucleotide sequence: TGTGCCAGCACTTCCCTGGGTGCCTCGGGCTATGGCTACACCTTC.

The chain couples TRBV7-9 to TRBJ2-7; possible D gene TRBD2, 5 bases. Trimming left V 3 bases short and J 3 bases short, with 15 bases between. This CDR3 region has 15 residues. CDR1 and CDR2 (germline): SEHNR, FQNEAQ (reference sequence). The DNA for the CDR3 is TGTGCCAGCAGCTTCCCCATCTACCGGGGCTACGAGCAGTACTTC. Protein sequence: CASSFPIYRGYEQYF.

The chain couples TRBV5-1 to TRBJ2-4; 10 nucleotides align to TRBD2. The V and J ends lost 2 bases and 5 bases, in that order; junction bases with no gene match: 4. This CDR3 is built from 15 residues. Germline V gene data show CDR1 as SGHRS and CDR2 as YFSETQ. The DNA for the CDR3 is TGCGCCAGCAGCTTATCGAGCGGGGGGGAAAACATTCAGTACTTC. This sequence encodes CASSLSSGGENIQYF.

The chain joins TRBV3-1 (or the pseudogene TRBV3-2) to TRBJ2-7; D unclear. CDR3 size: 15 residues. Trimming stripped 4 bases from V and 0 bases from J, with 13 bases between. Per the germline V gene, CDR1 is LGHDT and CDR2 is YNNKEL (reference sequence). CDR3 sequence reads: CASSLNLASSYEQYF. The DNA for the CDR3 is TGTGCCAGCAGCCTCAACCTCGCCAGCTCCTACGAGCAGTACTTC.

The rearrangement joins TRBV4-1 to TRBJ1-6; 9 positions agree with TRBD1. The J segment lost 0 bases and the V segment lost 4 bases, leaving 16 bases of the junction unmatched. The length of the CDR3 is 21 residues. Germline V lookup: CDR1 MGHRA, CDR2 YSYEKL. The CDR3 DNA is TGCGCCAGCAGCCTTAGGACAGGGGATGGACGGTCAAGCTCCTATAATTCACCCCTCCACTTT. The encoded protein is CASSLRTGDGRSSSYNSPLHF.

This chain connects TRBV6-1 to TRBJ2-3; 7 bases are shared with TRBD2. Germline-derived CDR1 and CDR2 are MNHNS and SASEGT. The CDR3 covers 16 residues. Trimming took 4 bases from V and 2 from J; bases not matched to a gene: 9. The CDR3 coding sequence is TGTGCCAGCAGTGGCGCCGGACTAGTGGCCACAGATACGCAGTATTTT. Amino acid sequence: CASSGAGLVATDTQYF.

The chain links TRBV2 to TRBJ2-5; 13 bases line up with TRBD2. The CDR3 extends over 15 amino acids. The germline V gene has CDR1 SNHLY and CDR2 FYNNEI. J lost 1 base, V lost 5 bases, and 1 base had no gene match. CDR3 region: CASSRTSGGQETQYF. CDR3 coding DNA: TGTGCCAGCAGTCGGACTAGCGGGGGCCAAGAGACCCAGTACTTC.

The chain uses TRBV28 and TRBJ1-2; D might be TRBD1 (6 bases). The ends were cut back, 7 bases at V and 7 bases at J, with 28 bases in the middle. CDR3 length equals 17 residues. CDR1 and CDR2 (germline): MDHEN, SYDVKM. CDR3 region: CASTEGGHRRFLGGYTF. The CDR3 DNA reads TGTGCCAGCACCGAAGGGGGACATAGGAGGTTTCTCGGTGGCTACACCTTC.

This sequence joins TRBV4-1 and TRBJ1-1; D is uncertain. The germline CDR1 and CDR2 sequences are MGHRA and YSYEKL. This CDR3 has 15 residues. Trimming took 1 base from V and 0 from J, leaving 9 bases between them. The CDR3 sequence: CASSQVIQVNTEAFF. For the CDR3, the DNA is TGCGCCAGCAGCCAAGTTATTCAGGTGAACACTGAAGCTTTCTTT.

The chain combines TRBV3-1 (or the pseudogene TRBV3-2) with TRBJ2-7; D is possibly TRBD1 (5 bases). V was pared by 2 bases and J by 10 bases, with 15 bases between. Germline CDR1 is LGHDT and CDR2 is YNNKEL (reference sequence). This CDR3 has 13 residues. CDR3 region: CASSQIAGLDQYF. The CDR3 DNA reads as TGTGCCAGCAGCCAAATCGCAGGGCTGGACCAGTACTTC.

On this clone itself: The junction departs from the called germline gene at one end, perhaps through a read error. In DNA, the CDR3 is TGTGCCAGCAGCGCCCAGGGACATTTCTCCCACGAGCAGTACTTC. Translated, it gives CASSAQGHFSHEQYF. The chain employs TRBV6-5 and TRBJ2-7, with D maybe TRBD1 (6 bases). The CDR3 has 15 amino acids. Germline CDR1 and CDR2: MNHEY and SVGAGI.

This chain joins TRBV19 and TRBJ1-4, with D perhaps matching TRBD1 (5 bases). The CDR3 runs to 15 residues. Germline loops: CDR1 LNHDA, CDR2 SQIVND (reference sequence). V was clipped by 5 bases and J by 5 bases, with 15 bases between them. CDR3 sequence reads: CASSPSTVANEKLFF. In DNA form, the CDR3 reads TGTGCCAGTAGTCCCTCGACAGTTGCCAATGAAAAACTGTTTTTT.